These T cell receptor beta chains were read from a single sample in a study of blood T cell repertoires in COVID-19. Assay used: immunoSEQ multiplex PCR; TCRdb lists only in-frame clones, some missing. The sample consists of some 74,000 clones, 65% to 85% of them appearing once. The sequenced sample consisted of peripheral blood. The source of these receptors is a woman older than 75 with active or convalescent COVID-19. CDR3s include the opening cysteine and the closing phenylalanine or tryptophan. D genes are given only for firm matches. Clone size is shown for a subset of rows, as once, few, many or a class of expanded clone.

TRBJ2-1	TRBD2	NA	TRBV7-2	CASSLGGSGGLFNEQFF	TGTGCCAGCAGCTTAGGGGGTAGCGGGGGCCTTTTCAATGAGCAGTTCTTC
TRBJ1-1	NA	NA	TRBV27	CASSFGGDTEAFF	TGTGCCAGCAGTTTCGGGGGGGACACTGAAGCTTTCTTT
TRBJ2-3	NA	NA	TRBV4-3	CASSQDLPRGLSTDTQYF	TGCGCCAGCAGCCAAGATTTGCCCAGGGGTTTAAGTACAGATACGCAGTATTTT
TRBJ1-1	NA	NA	TRBV28	CASGGDTEAFF	TGTGCCAGCGGGGGGGACACTGAAGCTTTCTTT
TRBJ1-1	TRBD1	NA	TRBV7-2	CASSPTGGRSAFF	TGTGCCAGCAGCCCGACAGGGGGCCGGTCGGCTTTCTTT
TRBJ2-7	NA	NA	TRBV10-3	CAISEWQYEQYF	TGTGCCATCAGTGAGTGGCAGTACGAGCAGTACTTC
TRBJ1-5	TRBD1	NA	TRBV11-2	CASSLAEGAQGPQHF	TGTGCCAGCAGCTTAGCCGAGGGGGCCCAGGGGCCCCAGCATTTT
TRBJ2-7	TRBD1	NA	TRBV19	CASSYYRGSYEQYF	TGTGCCAGTAGTTACTACAGGGGAAGCTACGAGCAGTACTTC
TRBJ2-7	NA	NA	TRBV11-2	CASSLYIPRSEQYF	TGTGCCAGCAGCTTATATATACCTAGATCCGAGCAGTACTTC
TRBJ2-3	TRBD1	few	TRBV11-1	CASSWGQGVTDTQYF	TGTGCCAGCAGCTGGGGACAGGGGGTAACAGATACGCAGTATTTT
TRBJ1-3	NA	NA	TRBV23-1	CASSQSIGQPFDTIYF	TGCGCCAGCAGTCAATCGATTGGACAGCCGTTTGACACCATATATTTT
TRBJ2-3	TRBD1	NA	TRBV5-8	CASELWTGTGSTDTQYF	TGTGCCAGCGAACTATGGACCGGGACAGGAAGCACAGATACGCAGTATTTT
TRBJ2-7	TRBD1	few	TRBV2	CASRSGGYEQYF	TGTGCCAGCAGGTCAGGGGGCTACGAGCAGTACTTC
TRBJ1-6	NA	NA	TRBV6-2/TRBV6-3	CASSNPNNSPLHF	TGTGCCAGCAGCAACCCTAATAATTCACCCCTCCACTTT
TRBJ2-7	NA	NA	TRBV15	CATSSPSSYEQYF	TGTGCCACCAGCAGTCCTTCCTCCTACGAGCAGTACTTC
TRBJ1-1	NA	NA	TRBV19	CASSIAPAGDHGAFF	TGTGCCAGTAGTATAGCCCCTGCAGGGGACCATGGGGCTTTCTTT
TRBJ1-3	NA	NA	TRBV9	CASSVYEDISSGNTIYF	TGTGCCAGCAGCGTGTATGAGGATATAAGCTCTGGAAACACCATATATTTT
TRBJ2-7	NA	once	TRBV7-2	CASSSEQVSSYEQYF	TGTGCCAGCAGCTCCGAACAGGTGAGCTCCTACGAGCAGTACTTC
TRBJ2-5	TRBD1	NA	TRBV14	CASSQWARGQETQYF	TGTGCCAGCAGCCAATGGGCCAGGGGGCAGGAGACCCAGTACTTC
TRBJ2-3	NA	NA	TRBV7-2	CASSVSAGGTDTQYF	TGTGCCAGCAGCGTATCCGCCGGGGGCACAGATACGCAGTATTTT
TRBJ1-3	NA	NA	TRBV19	CASRPSDSSGNTIYF	TGTGCCAGTAGACCTTCCGACAGCTCTGGAAACACCATATATTTT
TRBJ2-2	TRBD1	NA	TRBV5-1	CASGQGAISTTGELFF	TGCGCCAGCGGACAGGGGGCGATTTCGACCACCGGGGAGCTGTTTTTT
TRBJ1-1	NA	NA	TRBV3-1/TRBV3-2	CASRPASGIEAFF	TGTGCCAGCAGGCCCGCGTCGGGGATTGAAGCTTTCTTT
TRBJ2-7	NA	NA	TRBV21-1	CASSERRRGYEQYF	TGTGCCAGCAGCGAACGACGACGAGGCTACGAGCAGTACTTC
TRBJ1-2	NA	NA	TRBV29-1	CSAPDRANYGYTF	TGCAGCGCTCCAGACAGAGCCAACTATGGCTACACCTTC
TRBJ1-3	TRBD1	NA	TRBV30	CAWSPLGQGRGTIYF	TGTGCCTGGAGCCCACTGGGACAGGGTAGGGGCACCATATATTTT
TRBJ2-3	TRBD1	NA	TRBV24-1	CATSTSGQGWGDTQYF	TGTGCCACCAGCACATCCGGACAGGGTTGGGGAGATACGCAGTATTTT
TRBJ1-1	NA	NA	TRBV6-5	CASSLPFPNTEAFF	TGTGCCAGCAGCCTCCCTTTTCCCAACACTGAAGCTTTCTTT
TRBJ2-7	NA	NA	TRBV18	CASSPRIQGVDEQYF	TGTGCCAGCTCACCCCGGATACAGGGAGTAGACGAGCAGTACTTC
TRBJ1-2	NA	NA	TRBV5-1	CASSSARMTEAYGYTF	TGCGCCAGCAGCTCCGCACGAATGACAGAAGCCTATGGCTACACCTTC
TRBJ2-7	NA	few	TRBV3-1/TRBV3-2	CASSQGDNYEQYF	TGTGCCAGCAGCCAGGGGGACAACTACGAGCAGTACTTC
TRBJ1-4	TRBD1	NA	TRBV27	CASRPTGRNEKLFF	TGTGCCAGCAGGCCGACAGGGAGGAATGAAAAACTGTTTTTT
TRBJ1-4	TRBD1	few	TRBV5-5	CASSAQGERREKLFF	TGTGCCAGCAGCGCACAGGGGGAACGAAGAGAAAAACTGTTTTTT
TRBJ1-2	NA	NA	TRBV6-5	CASRPKRGVYGYTF	TGTGCCAGCAGACCCAAGCGGGGGGTTTATGGCTACACCTTC
TRBJ2-1	NA	few	TRBV7-9	CASSPSRGESYNEQFF	TGTGCCAGCAGCCCATCCAGGGGGGAGTCCTACAATGAGCAGTTCTTC
TRBJ1-1	TRBD1	NA	TRBV28	CASSLGQGNTEAFF	TGTGCCAGCAGTTTGGGACAGGGGAATACTGAAGCTTTCTTT
TRBJ2-7	TRBD1	once	TRBV29-1	CSVESARQGREQYF	TGCAGCGTTGAATCGGCGCGACAGGGGCGCGAGCAGTACTTC
TRBJ1-5	TRBD1	few	TRBV2	CASSAQGTGGSNQPQHF	TGTGCCAGCAGTGCCCAGGGGACAGGGGGTTCCAATCAGCCCCAGCATTTT
TRBJ1-6	TRBD1	NA	TRBV19	CASREDRGHRSPLHF	TGTGCCAGTAGGGAGGACAGGGGGCATCGGTCACCCCTCCACTTT
TRBJ1-1	NA	few	TRBV28	CASSLYRVTGAFF	TGTGCCAGCAGTCTTTACAGGGTAACGGGAGCTTTCTTT